This T cell receptor beta chain was observed in a study of T cell clonality in common variable immunodeficiency. In its sample, this clone was seen many times. Its specificity is not known. The read terminates 3 residues ahead of where the CDR3 ends, so the germline J gene completes it. Patients and controls were mostly of Caucasian heritage. Germline V gene data show CDR1 as SEHNR and CDR2 as FQNEAQ (reference sequence). Trimming took 2 bases from V and 6 from J; bases not matched to a gene: 4. CDR3 length: 15 residues. CVID and control samples used equivalent genomic DNA input. TCRdb's table, derived via immunoSEQ multiplex PCR, lists solely in-frame clones and lacks some. The sample yields tens of thousands of clones, without any singletons. Study observations and caveats: In common variable immunodeficiency, TCR beta chains reportedly carried fewer deletions and N-nucleotide insertions. Shared TCRbeta clones were fewer between CVID subjects than controls.

The sequence was obtained from a person between 18 and 75 years old in good health. The rearrangement uses TRBV7-9 and TRBJ2-2; 9 positions agree with TRBD1. Material: peripheral blood mononuclear cells. CDR3: CASSLRDRASGELFF. The CDR3 bases that were read are TGTGCCAGCAGCTTAAGGGACAGGGCTTCCGGGGAG.